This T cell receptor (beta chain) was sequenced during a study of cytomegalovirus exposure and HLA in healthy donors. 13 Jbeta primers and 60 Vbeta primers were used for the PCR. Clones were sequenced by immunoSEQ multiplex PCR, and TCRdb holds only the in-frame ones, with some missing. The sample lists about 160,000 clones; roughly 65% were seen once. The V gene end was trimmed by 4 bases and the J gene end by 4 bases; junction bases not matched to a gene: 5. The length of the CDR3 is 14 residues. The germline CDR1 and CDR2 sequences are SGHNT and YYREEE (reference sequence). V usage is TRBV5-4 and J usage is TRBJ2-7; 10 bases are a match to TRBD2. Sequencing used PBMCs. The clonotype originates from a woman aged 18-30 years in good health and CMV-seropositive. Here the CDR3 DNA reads TGTGCCAGCAGCCCAGGACTAGCGGTTTACGAGCAGTACTTC. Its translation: CASSPGLAVYEQYF.